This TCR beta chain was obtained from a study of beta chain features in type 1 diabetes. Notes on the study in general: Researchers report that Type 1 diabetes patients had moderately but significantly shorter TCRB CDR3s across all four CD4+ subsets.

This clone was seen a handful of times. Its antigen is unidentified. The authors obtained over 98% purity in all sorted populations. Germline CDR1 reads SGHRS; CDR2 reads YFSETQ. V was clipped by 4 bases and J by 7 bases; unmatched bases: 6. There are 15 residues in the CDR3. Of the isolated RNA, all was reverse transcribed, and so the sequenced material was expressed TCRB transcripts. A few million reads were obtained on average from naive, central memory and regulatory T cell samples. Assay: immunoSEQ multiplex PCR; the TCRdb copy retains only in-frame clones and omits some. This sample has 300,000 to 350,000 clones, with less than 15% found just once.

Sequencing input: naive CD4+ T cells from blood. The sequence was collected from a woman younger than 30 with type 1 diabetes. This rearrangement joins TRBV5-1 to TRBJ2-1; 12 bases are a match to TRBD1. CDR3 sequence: CASSIRDRGLNEQFF. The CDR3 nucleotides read TGCGCCAGCAGCATCCGGGACAGGGGGCTGAATGAGCAGTTCTTC. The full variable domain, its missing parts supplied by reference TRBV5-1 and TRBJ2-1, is KAGVTQTPRYLIKTRGQQVTLSCSPISGHRSVSWYQQTPGQGLQFLFEYFSETQRNKGNFPGRFSGRQFSNSRSEMNVSTLELGDSALYLCASSIRDRGLNEQFFGPGTRLTVL.